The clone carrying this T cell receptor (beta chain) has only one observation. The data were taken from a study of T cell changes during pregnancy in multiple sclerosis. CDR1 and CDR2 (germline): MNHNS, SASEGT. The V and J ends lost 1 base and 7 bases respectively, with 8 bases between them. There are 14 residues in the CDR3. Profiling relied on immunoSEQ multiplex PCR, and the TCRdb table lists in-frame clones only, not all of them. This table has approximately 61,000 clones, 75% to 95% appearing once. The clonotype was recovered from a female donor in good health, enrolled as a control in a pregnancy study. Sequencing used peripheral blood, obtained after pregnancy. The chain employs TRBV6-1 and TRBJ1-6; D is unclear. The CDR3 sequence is CASSEVDGNSPLHF. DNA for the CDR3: TGTGCCAGCAGTGAAGTAGACGGGAATTCACCCCTCCACTTT.